Presented here are 30 T cell receptor beta chains from one specimen sequenced in a study of regulatory T cells. Study-level points and caveats: In CD3G-deficient patients, conventional CD4+ T cells were enriched for hydrophobic CDR3 residues at positions 6 and 7.

The PCR used 52 TRBV and 13 TRBJ primers. Generated by immunoSEQ multiplex PCR, the TCRdb table keeps only in-frame clones and is missing some. Of 32,000 or so clones listed, around 92% are singletons. Antigens for these TCRs are unknown. The sequencing input was conventional CD4+ T cells sorted from blood. The source of these receptors is a person between 18 and 35 years old with CD3G deficiency.

This rearrangement joins TRBV10-2 to TRBJ2-7; TRBD2 agrees at 7 bases. The CDR3 extends over 13 amino acids. The germline V gene encodes CDR1 WSHSY and CDR2 SAAADI. V was clipped by 5 bases and J by 2 bases; unmatched bases: 3. CDR3 residues: CASSPGGPYEQYF. CDR3 coding DNA: TGCGCCAGCAGTCCGGGGGGACCCTACGAGCAGTACTTC.

The chain uses TRBV14 and TRBJ1-2; D call uncertain. Germline CDR1 is SGHDN and CDR2 is FVKESK. V was cut by 0 bases and J by 4 bases, with 12 bases left in between. The CDR3 totals 15 residues. The DNA of the CDR3 is TGTGCCAGCAGCCAAGACCGGGCCTCATCCTATGGCTACACCTTC. The encoded protein is CASSQDRASSYGYTF.

This rearrangement joins TRBV18 to TRBJ1-2; 9 nucleotides align to TRBD1. From germline, CDR1 is KGHSH and CDR2 LQKENI. This CDR3 spans 16 amino acids. J lost 8 bases, V lost 2 bases, and 12 bases had no gene match. CDR3 region: CASSPTLGTGFWGYTF. The DNA for the CDR3 is TGTGCCAGCTCACCAACCCTCGGGACAGGGTTTTGGGGCTACACCTTC.

The chain links TRBV7-9 to TRBJ2-5; 13 bases match TRBD2. Germline V lookup: CDR1 SEHNR, CDR2 FQNEAQ (reference sequence). CDR3 size: 15 residues. V was pared by 5 bases and J by 3 bases, with 3 bases of the junction left unmatched. Here the CDR3 DNA reads TGTGCCAGCAGCCCTACTAGCGGGAGGGAAGAGACCCAGTACTTC. It is translated as CASSPTSGREETQYF.

The V call is TRBV5-1, the J call TRBJ1-3; a weak D match, TRBD1 (6 bases). Germline lookup yields CDR1 SGHRS and CDR2 YFSETQ. CDR3 length: 16 residues. Trimming took 4 bases from V and 0 from J, leaving 14 bases between them. Written as DNA, the CDR3 is TGCGCCAGCAGCGAGACAGGTCCAAGCTCTGGAAACACCATATATTTT. Its translation: CASSETGPSSGNTIYF.

V gene TRBV2 combines with J gene TRBJ1-1; D possibly corresponds to TRBD1 (5 bases). V was pared by 5 bases and J by 0 bases, with 13 bases between. This CDR3 contains 15 residues. Germline V gene sequence: CDR1 SNHLY, CDR2 FYNNEI. DNA for the CDR3: TGTGCCAGCAGTCGTACAGGAGTTATGAACACTGAAGCTTTCTTT. As protein: CASSRTGVMNTEAFF.

J is TRBJ2-2 and V is TRBV4-1; 8 nucleotides match TRBD1. This CDR3 region has 17 residues. Trimming cost V 4 bases and J 3 bases; bases outside gene matches: 10. Germline-derived CDR1 and CDR2 are MGHRA and YSYEKL. The CDR3 bases are TGCGCCAGCAGCCTCGGATCCGGGACAGGCGACACCGGGGAGCTGTTTTTT. Protein: CASSLGSGTGDTGELFF.

The gene calls are TRBV28 and TRBJ2-7, with D perhaps TRBD1 (5 bases). The V and J ends lost 3 bases and 1 base respectively, with 7 bases between them. The CDR3 length is 13 residues. Per germline, CDR1 MDHEN and CDR2 SYDVKM. CDR3 residues: CASSFPGSYEQYF. Here the CDR3 DNA reads TGTGCCAGCAGTTTCCCAGGGTCCTACGAGCAGTACTTC. The entire variable domain, with the rest obtained from reference TRBV28 and TRBJ2-7, is as follows: DVKVTQSSRYLVKRTGEKVFLECVQDMDHENMFWYRQDPGLGLRLIYFSYDVKMKEKGDIPEGYSVSREKKERFSLILESASTNQTSMYLCASSFPGSYEQYFGPGTRLTVT.

This clone was seen only once. V is TRBV28 and J is TRBJ2-7; tentatively, D is TRBD2 (7 bases). The CDR3 contains 16 residues. The V end was cut by 4 bases, the J end by 1 base, with 17 bases between. Germline V gene sequence: CDR1 MDHEN, CDR2 SYDVKM. CDR3 DNA sequence: TGTGCCAGCAGTTCCCCAGGGGAGGGGGGTTCCTACGAGCAGTACTTC. As protein: CASSSPGEGGSYEQYF.

The chain has TRBV18 and TRBJ2-5, with D uncertain. Germline CDR1 is KGHSH and CDR2 is LQKENI. Deletions cut 3 bases from V and 5 bases from J, with 10 bases between. CDR3 size: 13 residues. The CDR3 DNA reads as TGTGCCAGCTCACCCCGTTTCACGGAGACCCAGTACTTC. Translated, it gives CASSPRFTETQYF.

This sequence joins TRBV4-3 and TRBJ1-1, with D perhaps TRBD1 (5 bases). V lost 0 bases to trimming and J lost 4 bases, with 15 bases between them. In germline, CDR1 is LGHNA, CDR2 YSLEER. The CDR3 totals 16 residues. CDR3 bases: TGCGCCAGCAGCCAAGACCTCTCAGGGCTGAGCACTGAAGCTTTCTTT. Amino acid sequence: CASSQDLSGLSTEAFF.

This clone appeared a single time. The chain employs TRBV5-1 and TRBJ2-1; no firm D call. V lost 5 bases to trimming and J lost 5 bases, with 5 bases between them. Germline CDR1 is SGHRS and CDR2 is YFSETQ. CDR3 length: 11 amino acids. The CDR3 sequence is CASRSDNEQFF. In nucleotides, the CDR3 is TGCGCCAGCAGGTCAGACAATGAGCAGTTCTTC.

This sequence joins TRBV7-9 and TRBJ2-1, with TRBD2 matching 9 bases. The CDR3 has 17 amino acids. J gave up 3 bases and V 1 base, and 7 bases lay outside the gene matches. CDR1 is SEHNR and CDR2 is FQNEAQ in the germline V gene (reference sequence). CDR3 bases: TGTGCCAGCAGCTTAGTTCGGGCTAGCGGGATCTACAATGAGCAGTTCTTC. Translated: CASSLVRASGIYNEQFF.

This sequence joins TRBV19 and TRBJ2-2; no definite D call. Between the trimmed V and J ends, which lost 2 bases and 1 base, there was a span of 11 bases. This CDR3 has 16 amino acids. CDR1 is LNHDA and CDR2 is SQIVND in the germline V gene (reference sequence). CDR3 bases: TGTGCCAGTAGTATACGGGCGGTCTTGAACACCGGGGAGCTGTTTTTT. Protein: CASSIRAVLNTGELFF.

The chain employs TRBV6-6 and TRBJ1-2; the match to TRBD1 covers 10 bases. Germline CDR1 and CDR2: MNHNY and SVGAGI (reference sequence). With V trimmed by 5 bases and J by 7 bases, 7 bases remained unmatched. The CDR3 totals 14 residues. CDR3 in amino acids: CASSPRQGAGGYTF. CDR3 DNA sequence: TGTGCCAGCAGTCCAAGACAGGGGGCGGGTGGCTACACCTTC.

The chain uses TRBV7-9 and TRBJ2-3; possible D gene TRBD2, 6 bases. V was shortened by 1 base and J by 3 bases, with 11 bases between the two germline ends. Germline CDR1 SEHNR, CDR2 FQNEAQ (reference sequence). The CDR3 sequence is 15 residues long. As DNA, the CDR3 is TGTGCCAGCAGCTTAGGTAGCGGACGGACAGATACGCAGTATTTT. Its protein is CASSLGSGRTDTQYF.

This clone was seen a few times. This chain uses TRBV28 with TRBJ2-7; 8 nucleotides align to TRBD1. V was clipped by 4 bases and J by 6 bases; unmatched bases: 8. The CDR3 is 14 amino acids. Germline-derived CDR1 and CDR2 are MDHEN and SYDVKM. CDR3 region: CASSSRQGFGEQYF. In DNA form, the CDR3 reads TGTGCCAGCAGTTCCCGACAGGGGTTCGGCGAGCAGTACTTC.

The rearrangement links TRBV28 to TRBJ2-3, with 8 bases identical to TRBD2. CDR1 is MDHEN, CDR2 SYDVKM, per germline. The CDR3 is made up of 14 amino acids. V gave up 6 bases and J gave up 6 bases; unmatched junction bases: 8. CDR3 in amino acids: CASRPTSERDTQYF. In nucleotides, the CDR3 is TGTGCCAGCAGGCCGACTAGCGAGAGGGATACGCAGTATTTT.

V and J are TRBV6-8 and TRBJ2-5; 10 bases match TRBD2. Germline values: CDR1 MNHGY, CDR2 SAAAGT. This CDR3 has 13 amino acids. CDR3 bases: TGTCGCACTTCAGCGGGAGGGAAAGAGACCCAGTACTTC. Translation gives CRTSAGGKETQYF.

The chain links TRBV12-5 to TRBJ2-7; 9 positions agree with TRBD1. V shed 4 bases, J shed 3 bases, and the junction held 7 bases outside the gene matches. The CDR3 consists of 15 residues. The germline CDR1 and CDR2 sequences are LGHNT and FRNRAP. Here the CDR3 reads CASGSGDRVRYEQYF. DNA for the CDR3: TGTGCTAGTGGTTCGGGGGACAGGGTTCGCTACGAGCAGTACTTC.

This chain connects TRBV10-3 to TRBJ1-2; D not resolved. CDR1 and CDR2 (germline): ENHRY, SYGVKD. The germline V and J ends were trimmed by 0 bases and 3 bases, with 14 bases remaining between them. The CDR3 spans 16 residues. The CDR3 coding sequence is TGTGCCATCAGTGAGTCTAGCCTAACGGGGTACTATGGCTACACCTTC. It encodes CAISESSLTGYYGYTF.

This chain links TRBV19 with TRBJ1-2, with D perhaps matching TRBD1 (5 bases). The CDR3 is 16 residues long. Trimming removed 3 bases at V and 0 bases at J, with 14 bases between. CDR1 LNHDA and CDR2 SQIVND come from the germline V gene (reference sequence). For the CDR3, the DNA is TGTGCCAGTAGTATCCTCTCCGGGACCCCTAACTATGGCTACACCTTC. Its protein is CASSILSGTPNYGYTF.

This clone was detected once. The CDR3 DNA sequence: TGTGCCAGTAGCCCCTCGACAGGGAACTATGGCTACACCTTC. Its translation: CASSPSTGNYGYTF. The chain uses TRBV19 and TRBJ1-2; TRBD1 agrees at 7 bases. Germline V lookup: CDR1 LNHDA, CDR2 SQIVND (reference sequence). This CDR3 spans 14 amino acids. Trimming at V came to 6 bases and at J to 2 bases, leaving 6 bases not matched to a gene.

V usage is TRBV18 and J usage is TRBJ1-2, with a tentative D call TRBD1 (6 bases). V dropped 6 bases and J dropped 8 bases, with 16 bases sitting between them. Germline CDR1 and CDR2: KGHSH and LQKENI. This CDR3 comprises 13 residues. Here the CDR3 reads CASSPTQGSGYTF. CDR3 nucleotides: TGTGCCAGCTCGCCGACGCAGGGGAGCGGCTACACCTTC.

This clone was observed a single time. V and J are TRBV15 and TRBJ2-5, with D uncertain. This CDR3 has 15 amino acids. Germline CDR1 reads LNHNV; CDR2 reads YYDKDF (reference sequence). V was cut by 0 bases and J by 9 bases, with 17 bases left in between. The CDR3 here is CATSRDGDGIGAQYF. The CDR3, as DNA: TGTGCCACCAGCAGAGATGGCGATGGAATAGGCGCCCAGTACTTC. Full variable domain (rest looked up from reference TRBV15 and TRBJ2-5): DAMVIQNPRYQVTQFGKPVTLSCSQTLNHNVMYWYQQKSSQAPKLLFHYYDKDFNNEADTPDNFQSRRPNTSFCFLDIRSPGLGDTAMYLCATSRDGDGIGAQYFGPGTRLLVL.

V and J are TRBV5-1 and TRBJ1-2, with no clear D. CDR1 and CDR2 from the germline V gene are SGHRS and YFSETQ. The CDR3 loop spans 13 amino acids. V was trimmed by 9 bases and J by 2 bases, leaving 14 bases between them. The CDR3 loop reads CATRTGPNYGYTF. The CDR3 nucleotides read TGCGCCACTCGGACCGGTCCGAACTATGGCTACACCTTC.

V is TRBV7-2 and J is TRBJ1-2; 7 positions agree with TRBD1. The CDR3 is 13 residues long. V shed 4 bases and J 6 bases; nucleotides not matched to a gene: 5. CDR1 is SGHTA, CDR2 FQGNSA, per germline. The CDR3 protein is CASSSRQGHGYTF. The DNA of the CDR3 is TGTGCCAGCAGCTCACGACAGGGCCATGGCTACACCTTC.

DNA of the CDR3: TGTGCCAGCACCCCCGGAACAGGGAGTAGGACAGATACGCAGTATTTT. Translation gives CASTPGTGSRTDTQYF. The chain joins TRBV11-2 to TRBJ2-3; possibly TRBD1 for D (6 bases). Germline V lookup: CDR1 SGHAT, CDR2 FQNNGV. The CDR3 has 16 amino acids. Between the trimmed V and J ends, which lost 7 bases and 3 bases, there was a span of 20 bases.

The chain is built from TRBV6-1 and TRBJ1-1, with a tentative D call TRBD1 (6 bases). Germline V lookup: CDR1 MNHNS, CDR2 SASEGT. The CDR3 length is 13 residues. Trimming removed 5 bases from V and 3 bases from J, with 10 bases in between. CDR3 sequence reads: CASSHNRDTEAFF. The CDR3 DNA is TGTGCCAGCAGTCATAACAGGGACACTGAAGCTTTCTTT.

The CDR3 sequence is CAWSYGGAGKTQYF. In nucleotides, the CDR3 is TGTGCCTGGAGTTACGGGGGGGCCGGGAAGACCCAGTACTTC. The gene calls are TRBV30 and TRBJ2-5; 8 bases match TRBD2. CDR3 size: 14 residues. V lost 2 bases, J lost 6 bases, and 8 bases stayed unmatched. The germline CDR1 and CDR2 sequences are GTSNPN and SVGIG (reference sequence). The whole variable domain, filled in from reference TRBV30 and TRBJ2-5, reads SQTIHQWPATLVQPVGSPLSLECTVEGTSNPNLYWYRQAAGRGLQLLFYSVGIGQISSEVPQNLSASRPQDRQFILSSKKLLLSDSGFYLCAWSYGGAGKTQYFGPGTRLLVL.